This T cell receptor (beta chain) emerged from a study of blood T cell repertoires in COVID-19. The wider study: Samples came from the United States, Italy and Spain, spanning acute and convalescent COVID-19.

Cohort placement rested on clinical history that participants reported themselves. In the original analysis: Amplification from reference gene primers served as the basis for estimated nucleated cell counts. Generated by immunoSEQ multiplex PCR, the TCRdb table keeps only in-frame clones and is missing some. V, J and clone size reflect that table, while D and trimming were determined from the DNA. The table shows roughly 180,000 clones, with approximately 87% occurring only once. This CDR3 spans 13 amino acids. Germline V lookup: CDR1 MNHEY, CDR2 SVGAGI. V lost 8 bases and J 0 bases, leaving 8 bases between the germline ends.

This TCR was recovered from a woman in her 50s who had recovered from COVID-19. Sequenced sample: PBMCs or T cells enriched from blood (not recorded which). The chain combines TRBV6-5 with TRBJ1-3; unclear D gene. CDR3 protein: CASREGSGNTIYF. CDR3 coding DNA: TGTGCCAGCCGAGAGGGCTCTGGAAACACCATATATTTT.